This T cell receptor (beta chain) was recorded in a study of blood T cell repertoires in COVID-19. Data came from immunoSEQ multiplex PCR; TCRdb stores just in-frame clones and leaves some out. The table shows roughly 42,000 clones, with about 89% occurring only once. Germline values: CDR1 MNHNS, CDR2 SASEGT. V was cut by 2 bases and J by 5 bases, with 6 bases left in between. This CDR3 has 12 amino acids. Sequenced sample: peripheral blood. This receptor was obtained from a human donor in a cohort sampled during active COVID-19. The rearrangement uses TRBV6-1 and TRBJ2-5; unclear D gene. CDR3 in DNA: TGTGCCAGCAGTGAAACCAGGGAGACCCAGTACTTC. It is translated as CASSETRETQYF.